The source of this T cell receptor beta chain is a study of shared clonotypes between healthy human individuals. Assay used: immunoSEQ multiplex PCR; TCRdb lists only in-frame clones, some missing. The sample yields about 1 million clones, under 80% seen once. In the CD4+ fraction, cells were divided into CD45RA+ naive and CD45RA-negative memory subsets. V was clipped by 3 bases and J by 0 bases; unmatched bases: 2. The CDR3 is 14 amino acids. Germline V gene sequence: CDR1 MNHEY, CDR2 SMNVEV (reference sequence). The clonotype originates from a man aged 18 to 29 in good health. The chain couples TRBV27 to TRBJ2-7, with 7 positions matching TRBD2. Sequencing used memory CD4+ T cells sorted from blood. Subset indicated: CD45RA-negative fraction. The DNA of the CDR3 is TGTGCCAGCAGTTTGGGGGGGAGCTCCTACGAGCAGTACTTC. It is translated as CASSLGGSSYEQYF.